These 5 T cell receptor beta chains came from one sample sequenced in a study of human T cells and chemical hapten exposure. From the RACE reads, TCRdb called clonotypes with MiXCR, one entry per CDR3 protein. In the table there are around 300,000 distinct CDR3 sequences, almost 8% of which are singletons. Time point here: pre-sensitization, week 0. Treatment here: therapeutic diphenylcyclopropenone sensitization with weekly scalp DPC. The material sequenced was whole blood, taken in connection with sensitization to the hapten diphenylcyclopropenone (DPC). All receptors come from a man younger than 30 with alopecia areata. Some clones in this sample may be carry-over from other donors' samples.

A few counts support this clonotype. The chain links TRBV7-9 to TRBJ1-4; D remains ambiguous. The V end was cut by 5 bases, the J end by 5 bases, with 15 bases between. Germline CDR1 reads SEHNR; CDR2 reads FQNEAQ (reference sequence). The CDR3 contains 15 residues. The CDR3 is CASSPRVVANEKLFF. The CDR3, as DNA: TGTGCCAGCAGCCCCCGCGTAGTAGCAAATGAAAAACTGTTTTTT. The whole variable domain, filled in from reference TRBV7-9 and TRBJ1-4, reads DTGVSQNPRHKITKRGQNVTFRCDPISEHNRLYWYRQTLGQGPEFLTYFQNEAQLEKSRLLSDRFSAERPKGSFSTLEIQRTEQGDSAMYLCASSPRVVANEKLFFGSGTQLSVL.

This clonotype was detected a few times. The J gene is TRBJ2-6, the V gene TRBV6-5, with 7 bases that match TRBD1. Germline V gives CDR1 MNHEY, CDR2 SVGAGI. V shed 0 bases and J 0 bases; nucleotides not matched to a gene: 8. The CDR3 length is 19 residues. The CDR3 DNA sequence: TGTGCCAGCAGTTACTCGCGGCAGGGGGTGGGCTCTGGGGCCAACGTCCTGACTTTC. Its translation: CASSYSRQGVGSGANVLTF.

This clonotype has only a few counts. The chain uses TRBV7-9 and TRBJ2-1, with 7 bases identical to TRBD1. From germline, CDR1 is SEHNR and CDR2 FQNEAQ (reference sequence). With 5 bases clipped from V and 5 bases from J, the junction kept 9 bases outside the gene matches. This CDR3 contains 15 residues. In DNA, the CDR3 is TGTGCCAGCAGCCAGACAGGGAACTTTGACAATGAGCAGTTCTTC. Amino acids: CASSQTGNFDNEQFF.

The chain is built from TRBV20-1 and TRBJ1-1; no clear D gene. V lost 5 bases to trimming and J lost 1 base, with 17 bases between them. Germline V lookup: CDR1 DFQATT, CDR2 SNEGSKA (reference sequence). The CDR3 has 15 amino acids. CDR3 amino acids: CSAARGFGGNTEAFF. The CDR3 DNA reads as TGCAGTGCTGCCCGTGGGTTCGGAGGGAACACTGAAGCTTTCTTT.

This clonotype was detected only a few times. The V and J genes are TRBV4-3 and TRBJ2-4; TRBD1 is a possible D gene (5 bases). This CDR3 comprises 14 residues. V was shortened by 1 base and J by 6 bases, with 10 bases between the two germline ends. CDR1 is LGHNA and CDR2 is YSLEER in the germline V gene. The CDR3 DNA sequence: TGCGCCAGCAGCCAAGGCCAGGGATCAAACATTCAGTACTTC. Translation: CASSQGQGSNIQYF.